This TCR beta chain was captured by sequencing in a study of T cell responses to AZD1222 COVID-19 vaccine (dated by TCRdb to the early 2020s). Looking at the study overall: AZD1222 recipients given second doses at about 4 weeks or at about 12 weeks were pooled, since spike-specific TCR depth and breadth were not found to differ between the two schedules. TCR sequencing was performed for 233 trial participants, of whom around 200 were given two doses of AZD1222 and some 25 were given two doses of MenACWY control vaccine. Trial participants were enrolled into age subgroups of 18-55, 56-69 and 70-plus years, which contained about 150, 28 and 57 TCR-sequenced participants, respectively.

The meaning of the sample's time point label: baseline before first vaccination. Samples from vaccinated people were obtained from the UK trials COV001 and COV002, which included a single-blind randomized controlled phase 2/3 trial of AZD1222 (ChAdOx1 nCoV-19) in healthy adults. Trial participant PBMC samples were collected at day 0 and day 28 after the second dose for TCRbeta chain sequencing. CDR1 MNHEY and CDR2 SMNVEV were looked up in the germline V gene (reference sequence). V loses 2 bases of germline sequence and J loses 3 bases, and the interval between the two ends is 5 bases. Its CDR3 holds 13 amino acids, cysteine through phenylalanine. Just CDR3 DNA is preserved here, 39 bases in frame from base 1. Note on this clone: Its specific antigen is unknown. No qualities accompany the bases; no much larger clone lies one base away.

Study-wide findings and limitations: Participants were mostly white British and included more females than males, and it was suggested by the authors that clonal diversity may have been underestimated. Reportedly, almost half of the unique spike-specific TCRs recognized epitopes lying outside the regions that are mutated in the B.1.351 and B.1.1.7 variants. Because no samples from the day 14 peak response were available, repertoires could be characterized only after the peak T cell response. A significant rise in spike-specific TCR breadth and depth was observed after two AZD1222 doses relative to day 0 and relative to MenACWY recipients. The whole spike protein was spanned by vaccine-associated CD4 TCRs, and dominant responses were seen in regions 160-218 and 743-854. The 56-69-year group was small, and its depth increase did not reach significance, likely because of low power. Conclusions about previously exposed vaccinees are limited, since just five or six AZD1222 recipients were seropositive for SARS-CoV-2 at baseline.

The CDR3 regions of human TCRbeta chains were analyzed by immunosequencing. The paper's processing steps were these. Repertoire TCRs were checked for matches against a reference library of SARS-CoV-2-specific TCRs that had been generated using the MIRA antigen-specificity platform. Breadth meant the fraction of unique TCRs that were SARS-CoV-2-associated, whereas depth meant the fraction of total T cells that were SARS-CoV-2-associated. Using the MIRA data, each spike-specific TCR was assigned both to the spike region to which the TCR was reactive and to a CD4 or CD8 class. Log10-transformed breadth and depth values were compared by one-way ANOVA with Sidak's multiple comparisons tests. As stored in TCRdb, this immuneACCESS dataset retains in-frame rearrangements with V and J assigned. A fraction of the clones does not appear; measured against another copy, unresolved V genes explain less than half of the discrepancy, and the remainder lacks a known reason. For V, J and clone size, that table is used; D and trimming come from the DNA. This sample gives around 91,000 clones in total; 70% to 90% of them show up just once. About 19% of the sample lies in the top ten.

The rearrangement joined TRBV27 to TRBJ2-1, with the D segment identity uncertain. The input for sequencing was peripheral blood, taken on day 0 of AZD1222 vaccination. This sequence originates from an adult in good health. The CDR3: CASSLRVYNEQFF. In nucleotides, the sequence is TGTGCCAGCAGTTTAAGGGTCTACAATGAGCAGTTCTTC.